The next 3 T cell receptor beta chains were all read from a single sample in a study of response to subunit inactivated influenza vaccine. One entry per CDR3 protein, called by TCRdb with MiXCR from the RT-PCR reads. The sample lists about 520,000 distinct CDR3 sequences; about 7.2% were seen once. This material consisted of PBMCs from blood, taken less than 30 months after vaccination. The source is a man between 50 and 69 years old who received an inactivated influenza vaccine.

This clonotype was counted between two and nine times. The gene calls are TRBV5-1 and TRBJ2-7; D possibly matches TRBD1 or TRBD2 (5 bases each). The V end lost 0 bases, the J end lost 3 bases, and 25 bases lay between the germline ends. CDR3 length equals 19 residues. Germline V CDR1 and CDR2: SGHRS, YFSETQ. Here the CDR3 DNA reads TGCGCCAGCAGCTTGGACGAGGGGATTATACCTCTTGGGAACTACGAGCAGTACTTC. This sequence encodes CASSLDEGIIPLGNYEQYF.

A word on this clonotype: With a much larger clone just one base away, this may be a read error. The chain has TRBV7-3 and TRBJ2-2, with no clear D. CDR3 size: 13 residues. Germline V CDR1 and CDR2: SGHTA, FQGTGA. Here the CDR3 DNA reads TGTTCCAGCAGCCTTACACGAACCGGGGAGCTGTTTTTT. Its protein is CSSSLTRTGELFF.

This clonotype appeared many times. This chain links TRBV5-1 with TRBJ2-5; maybe TRBD1 (6 bases). Between the trimmed V and J ends, which lost 5 bases and 3 bases, there was a span of 11 bases. CDR3 length equals 13 residues. The V gene's germline CDR1 is SGHRS and CDR2 YFSETQ. CDR3 coding DNA: TGCGCCAGCAGTCCCGCAGGGGAAGAGACCCAGTACTTC. Protein: CASSPAGEETQYF. The full variable domain, its missing parts supplied by reference TRBV5-1 and TRBJ2-5, is KAGVTQTPRYLIKTRGQQVTLSCSPISGHRSVSWYQQTPGQGLQFLFEYFSETQRNKGNFPGRFSGRQFSNSRSEMNVSTLELGDSALYLCASSPAGEETQYFGPGTRLLVL.